The clone carrying this TCR beta chain has only a few counts. Antigen: not known. The sample belongs to a study of T-cell reconstitution after alpha-beta-depleted transplantation in children. Unique molecular identifiers were incorporated during preparation of the TCRbeta library. TCRdb re-called the PCR reads with MiXCR, one entry per CDR3 protein. Counted here are 700,000 to 950,000 distinct CDR3 sequences, less than 20% occurring once; the ten biggest clones make up approximately 5%. Germline V gene lookup returns CDR1 SGHRS and CDR2 YFSETQ. The CDR3 extends over 14 amino acids. Losses at the gene ends were 7 bases for V and 8 bases for J; bases not matched to a gene: 8. Notes on the study in general: Certain patients had high TCRbeta diversity at day 60, and it came from recipient T cells and thymic progenitors that survived. Where alpha-beta T cells came from about two months after transplant was reportedly several hundred expanded graft clones. Newly made T cells mostly supplied T-cell counts and diversity one year after transplant.

The source material was PBMCs, mostly from graft donor cells, sampled 360 days after TCRalphabeta/CD19-depleted stem cell transplant. The rearrangement uses TRBV5-1 and TRBJ2-4, with 11 bases matching TRBD2. The TCR sequence derives from a male patient younger than 18 who had a stem cell transplant for acute lymphoblastic leukemia, so the T cells may come from the graft donor. The CDR3 coding sequence is TGCGCCAGCGCCGCCGGGACTAGCGGAGACATTCAGTACTTC. It is translated as CASAAGTSGDIQYF. Variable domain in full (rest from reference TRBV5-1 and TRBJ2-4): KAGVTQTPRYLIKTRGQQVTLSCSPISGHRSVSWYQQTPGQGLQFLFEYFSETQRNKGNFPGRFSGRQFSNSRSEMNVSTLELGDSALYLCASAAGTSGDIQYFGAGTRLSVL.